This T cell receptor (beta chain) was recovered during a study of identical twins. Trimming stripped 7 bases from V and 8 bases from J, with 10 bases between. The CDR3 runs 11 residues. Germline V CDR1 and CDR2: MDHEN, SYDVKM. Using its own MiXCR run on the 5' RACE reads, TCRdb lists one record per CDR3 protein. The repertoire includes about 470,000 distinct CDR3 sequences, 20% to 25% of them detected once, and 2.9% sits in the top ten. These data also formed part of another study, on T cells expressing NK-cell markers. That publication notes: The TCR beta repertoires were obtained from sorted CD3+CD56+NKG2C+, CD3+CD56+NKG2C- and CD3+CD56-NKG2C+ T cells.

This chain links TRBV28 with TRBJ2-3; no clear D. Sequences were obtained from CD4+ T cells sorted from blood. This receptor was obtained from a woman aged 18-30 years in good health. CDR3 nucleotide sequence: TGTGCCAGCACACCCAGCACTACGCAGTATTTT. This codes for CASTPSTTQYF.